The 23 T cell receptor beta chains given below trace back to one sample, sequenced in a study of STAT5B mutations in CD4+ large granular lymphocyte leukemia. TCRdb's copy holds only in-frame clones and misses some; the assay was immunoSEQ multiplex PCR. The sample consists of about 30,000 clones, more than 60% of them appearing once. The sample taken for sequencing was CD4+ T cells from blood buffy coats. The receptors originated from a human donor in good health.

In DNA form, the CDR3 reads TGTGCCAGCAGCCGACTAGCGGGGTCCTACGAGCAGTACTTC. Amino acids: CASSRLAGSYEQYF. This sequence joins TRBV7-2 and TRBJ2-7; 11 positions match TRBD2. CDR1 is SGHTA, CDR2 FQGNSA, per germline. Trimming cost V 5 bases and J 1 base; bases outside gene matches: 1. The CDR3 totals 14 residues.

This chain joins TRBV19 and TRBJ2-7; the D gene is possibly TRBD1 (6 bases). The V gene's germline CDR1 is LNHDA and CDR2 SQIVND (reference sequence). Trimming took 4 bases from V and 3 from J, leaving 19 bases between them. This CDR3 comprises 16 residues. The CDR3 loop is CASSSRGTGFYYEQYF. The CDR3 DNA reads TGTGCCAGTAGTAGCAGGGGAACCGGCTTTTACTACGAGCAGTACTTC. Variable domain in full (rest from reference TRBV19 and TRBJ2-7): DGGITQSPKYLFRKEGQNVTLSCEQNLNHDAMYWYRQDPGQGLRLIYYSQIVNDFQKGDIAEGYSVSREKKESFPLTVTSAQKNPTAFYLCASSSRGTGFYYEQYFGPGTRLTVT.

The chain employs TRBV11-2 and TRBJ1-2; tentative D call: TRBD1 (6 bases). Germline lookup yields CDR1 SGHAT and CDR2 FQNNGV. The V end was cut by 5 bases, the J end by 5 bases, with 15 bases between. This CDR3 is built from 14 residues. CDR3 amino acids: CASSPTWGQYGYTF. The CDR3 nucleotides are TGTGCCAGCAGCCCCACCTGGGGACAATATGGCTACACCTTC.

This sequence joins TRBV6-1 and TRBJ1-2; 9 bases are a match to TRBD1. With V trimmed by 5 bases and J by 4 bases, 8 bases remained unmatched. Germline V lookup: CDR1 MNHNS, CDR2 SASEGT. This CDR3 region has 15 residues. In nucleotides, the CDR3 is TGTGCCAGCAGTTCCGGGACAGGGTACGGCTATGGCTACACCTTC. This sequence encodes CASSSGTGYGYGYTF.

The genes are TRBV20-1 and TRBJ2-7, with D uncertain. The CDR3 consists of 10 residues. With 8 bases removed from V and 3 bases from J, the gap between germline ends came to 8 bases. Per germline, CDR1 DFQATT and CDR2 SNEGSKA (reference sequence). The CDR3 loop reads CSPLDYEQYF. The CDR3 nucleotides are TGCAGTCCCCTTGACTACGAGCAGTACTTC.

The J gene is TRBJ1-1, the V gene TRBV2; D not resolved. The CDR3 extends over 13 amino acids. Germline CDR1 and CDR2: SNHLY and FYNNEI. Between the trimmed V and J ends, which lost 5 bases and 10 bases, there was a span of 17 bases. This chain's CDR3 is CASSSNFQRRAFF. The CDR3 nucleotides are TGTGCCAGCAGTAGTAATTTTCAGCGTAGAGCTTTCTTT.

The chain couples TRBV15 to TRBJ2-5, with D possibly TRBD1 on 5 matching bases. The V gene's germline CDR1 is LNHNV and CDR2 YYDKDF (reference sequence). This CDR3 is built from 15 residues. Trimming took off 2 bases at V and 5 bases at J, with 15 bases between the two ends. The CDR3 is CATSRSRPGIETQYF. The CDR3 DNA is TGTGCCACCAGCAGATCGCGACCAGGGATTGAGACCCAGTACTTC.

The V and J genes are TRBV6-5 and TRBJ2-7; TRBD2 agrees at 9 bases. After removal of 6 bases from V and 3 bases from J, the junction contained 6 bases not matched to a gene. The germline V gene encodes CDR1 MNHEY and CDR2 SVGAGI. This CDR3 has 14 amino acids. DNA for the CDR3: TGTGCCAGCAGCCGCGGGAGGGGAGGCTACGAGCAGTACTTC. Translating gives CASSRGRGGYEQYF.

The chain carries TRBV7-6 and TRBJ2-7, with 12 positions matching TRBD2. The length of the CDR3 is 18 residues. From germline, CDR1 is SGHVS and CDR2 FNYEAQ. V shed 2 bases, J shed 0 bases, and the junction held 8 bases outside the gene matches. The CDR3 spells CASSLFRLAGDSSYEQYF. Written as DNA, the CDR3 is TGTGCCAGCAGCTTATTCAGACTAGCGGGAGATAGCTCCTACGAGCAGTACTTC.

This clone appeared a few times. V gene TRBV19 combines with J gene TRBJ1-3; D gene uncertain. Germline CDR1 is LNHDA and CDR2 is SQIVND (reference sequence). The CDR3 has 13 residues. Trimming removed 5 bases from V and 2 bases from J, with 7 bases in between. CDR3 loop: CASSPYTGNTIYF. The CDR3 DNA reads TGTGCCAGTAGTCCCTATACTGGAAACACCATATATTTT.

This clone was seen more than once but under ten times. CDR3 bases: TGTGCCAGCAGCGTAGGGACAGTGAACACCGGGGAGCTGTTTTTT. Protein sequence: CASSVGTVNTGELFF. The J gene is TRBJ2-2, the V gene TRBV9, with D tentatively TRBD1 (6 bases). The germline V and J ends were trimmed by 0 bases and 1 base, with 7 bases remaining between them. Per germline, CDR1 SGDLS and CDR2 YYNGEE. The CDR3 totals 15 residues.

In this sample, this clone turned up a few times. This rearrangement joins TRBV6-6 to TRBJ1-3, with D possibly TRBD1 on 6 matching bases. Germline V gene lookup returns CDR1 MNHNY and CDR2 SVGAGI (reference sequence). V was trimmed by 0 bases and J by 3 bases, leaving 9 bases between them. The CDR3 consists of 15 residues. CDR3 sequence reads: CASSYSETGGNTIYF. Written as DNA, the CDR3 is TGTGCCAGCAGTTACTCGGAGACAGGTGGAAACACCATATATTTT.

J is TRBJ2-6 and V is TRBV13; D unclear. The CDR3 has 14 amino acids. From germline, CDR1 is PRHDT and CDR2 FYEKMQ (reference sequence). The V end was cut by 4 bases, the J end by 1 base, with 5 bases between. CDR3 region: CASSSNSGANVLTF. CDR3 bases: TGTGCCAGCAGCTCCAATTCTGGGGCCAACGTCCTGACTTTC.

The chain has TRBV4-1 and TRBJ1-2, with 8 nucleotides matching TRBD1. J gave up 3 bases and V 3 bases, and 3 bases lay outside the gene matches. The CDR3 is 14 residues long. The germline V gene encodes CDR1 MGHRA and CDR2 YSYEKL. Here the CDR3 DNA reads TGCGCCAGCAGCCAGGCGGACAGGGACTATGGCTACACCTTC. It codes for CASSQADRDYGYTF.

The rearrangement joins TRBV7-3 to TRBJ2-5, with D perhaps given as TRBD1 or TRBD2 (5 bases each). Trimming pared 2 bases from V and 5 bases from J, leaving 15 bases between. Germline assignment: CDR1 SGHTA and CDR2 FQGTGA. The CDR3 covers 15 residues. CDR3 region: CASSLSGAHGETQYF. DNA of the CDR3: TGTGCCAGCAGCTTATCCGGGGCCCATGGGGAGACCCAGTACTTC.

As regards this clone: The missing conserved phenylalanine or tryptophan at the end of this CDR3 makes a read error likely. V usage is TRBV4-1 and J usage is TRBJ1-2, with TRBD1 identical over 7 bases. The V gene end was trimmed by 3 bases and the J gene end by 4 bases; junction bases not matched to a gene: 8. Per germline, CDR1 MGHRA and CDR2 YSYEKL. CDR3 size: 15 residues. Here the CDR3 reads CASSQTGTAIYGYTL. CDR3 DNA: TGCGCCAGCAGCCAGACCGGGACAGCCATCTATGGCTACACCCTC.

This clone was seen once. The chain couples TRBV21-1 to TRBJ2-3; the table assigns TRBD2, which was not confirmed against the DNA. TRBV21-1 has pseudogene status. There are 13 residues in the CDR3. The CDR3 protein is CASSRTYTDTQYF. The CDR3, as DNA: TGTGCCAGCAGCCGAACCTATACAGATACGCAGTATTTT.

J is TRBJ2-7 and V is TRBV5-1; TRBD1 matches at 9 bases. V lost 7 bases to trimming and J lost 0 bases; unmatched junction nucleotides: 8. There are 15 residues in the CDR3. Germline V CDR1 and CDR2: SGHRS, YFSETQ. The CDR3 DNA is TGCGCCAGCGGGACCGGACAGGGGATCTCCTACGAGCAGTACTTC. It translates to CASGTGQGISYEQYF.

V is TRBV9 and J is TRBJ2-5; a possible D gene is TRBD2 (5 bases). Trimming left V 2 bases short and J 2 bases short, with 13 bases between. The length of the CDR3 is 15 residues. Germline V gene data show CDR1 as SGDLS and CDR2 as YYNGEE. The CDR3 is CASSVRSGIQETQYF. The DNA of the CDR3 is TGTGCCAGCAGCGTCCGGAGCGGTATACAAGAGACCCAGTACTTC.

The chain couples TRBV19 to TRBJ2-3; 9 bases fit TRBD1. V was clipped by 3 bases and J by 4 bases; unmatched bases: 5. CDR3 length equals 15 residues. CDR1 is LNHDA and CDR2 is SQIVND in the germline V gene (reference sequence). The CDR3 coding sequence is TGTGCCAGTAGTATCGGGACAGGGTCTGCAGATACGCAGTATTTT. As protein: CASSIGTGSADTQYF.

This rearrangement joins TRBV19 to TRBJ2-3; TRBD2 matches 11 bases. The V segment lost 4 bases and the J segment 2 bases; nucleotides outside the gene matches: 5. This CDR3 is built from 16 residues. Germline lookup yields CDR1 LNHDA and CDR2 SQIVND (reference sequence). CDR3 sequence (DNA): TGTGCCAGTAGTACTGGGACTAGCGGCCCCACAGATACGCAGTATTTT. This translates into CASSTGTSGPTDTQYF.

The chain is built from TRBV19 and TRBJ2-3, with 8 bases aligning to TRBD2. There are 14 residues in the CDR3. Germline V CDR1 and CDR2: LNHDA, SQIVND (reference sequence). The V and J ends lost 6 bases and 5 bases, in that order; junction bases with no gene match: 7. CDR3 region: CASSSGSLGDTQYF. The CDR3 DNA sequence: TGTGCCAGTAGCAGCGGGAGCCTGGGAGATACGCAGTATTTT.

The chain couples TRBV11-2 to TRBJ1-1; no clear D gene. V was pared by 4 bases and J by 0 bases, with 9 bases between. Germline values: CDR1 SGHAT, CDR2 FQNNGV. The CDR3 has 14 residues. CDR3 protein: CASSYGLLNTEAFF. The CDR3, as DNA: TGTGCCAGCAGCTATGGGCTACTGAACACTGAAGCTTTCTTT.